The clone carrying this T cell receptor beta chain was observed at least ten times. The entry originates in a study of T cells after yellow fever vaccination. Study at large: Preparation of the low-cell-number fractions used SMART-Seq v4 Ultra Low Input.

Per the germline V gene, CDR1 is LNHDA and CDR2 is SQIVND (reference sequence). Trimming pared 10 bases from V and 1 base from J, leaving 13 bases between. The CDR3 is 13 amino acids. One entry per CDR3 protein results from TCRdb running MiXCR on the 5' RACE reads. The repertoire holds about 10,000 distinct CDR3 sequences, around 4.8% seen once, with over 1.5% in the top ten. The V gene is TRBV19, the J gene TRBJ1-1; D is perhaps TRBD1 (6 bases). The sequence came from a man in his late teens or twenties who received the YFV17D yellow fever vaccine. The material was PBMCs, either bulk or a sorted T-cell subset (CD4+, CD8+, memory, or dextramer-sorted; not recorded which), obtained approximately 15 days after the first yellow fever vaccination. CDR3 sequence reads: CATKDRQNTEAFF. DNA of the CDR3: TGTGCCACCAAGGACAGACAGAACACTGAAGCTTTCTTT.